This section outlines one T cell receptor beta chain sequence together with its context. Its antigen is not known. J lost 5 bases, V lost 10 bases, and 9 bases had no gene match. CDR3 length: 13 residues. Germline V lookup: CDR1 SGHVS, CDR2 FQNEAQ. This entry comes from a study of cytomegalovirus exposure and HLA in healthy donors. Regarding the study as a whole: Within an earlier analysis, most TCR beta V segments proved productive either about 90% or about 30% of the time. One cluster of highly shared sequence variants probably arose as a sequencing artifact.

Both 60 Vbeta primers and 13 Jbeta primers went into the PCR. The repertoire was sequenced with immunoSEQ multiplex PCR; TCRdb's copy has only in-frame clones and lacks some. This table holds 120,000 to 150,000 clones, 75% to 80% found once. This TCR came from a male donor in good health and CMV-seronegative. Sequencing was carried out using PBMCs. The rearrangement uses TRBV7-8 and TRBJ1-1, with 8 bases that match TRBD1. The CDR3 sequence is CATMQGARTEAFF. CDR3 DNA sequence: TGTGCCACAATGCAGGGGGCAAGGACTGAAGCTTTCTTT.